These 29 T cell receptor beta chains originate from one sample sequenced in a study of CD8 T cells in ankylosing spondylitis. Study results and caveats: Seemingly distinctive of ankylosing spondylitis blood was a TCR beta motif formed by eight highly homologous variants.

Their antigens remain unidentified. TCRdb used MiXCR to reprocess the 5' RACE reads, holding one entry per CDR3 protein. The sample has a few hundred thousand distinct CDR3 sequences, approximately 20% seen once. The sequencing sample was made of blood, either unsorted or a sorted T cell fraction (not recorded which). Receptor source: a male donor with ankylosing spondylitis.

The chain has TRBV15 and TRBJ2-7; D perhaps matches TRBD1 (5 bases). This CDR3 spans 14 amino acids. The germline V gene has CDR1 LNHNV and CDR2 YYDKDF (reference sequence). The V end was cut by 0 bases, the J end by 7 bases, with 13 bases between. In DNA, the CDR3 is TGTGCCACCAGCAGAGATGACAGAGTGCTGGAGCAGTACTTC. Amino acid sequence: CATSRDDRVLEQYF. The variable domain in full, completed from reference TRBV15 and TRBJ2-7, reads DAMVIQNPRYQVTQFGKPVTLSCSQTLNHNVMYWYQQKSSQAPKLLFHYYDKDFNNEADTPDNFQSRRPNTSFCFLDIRSPGLGDTAMYLCATSRDDRVLEQYFGPGTRLTVT.

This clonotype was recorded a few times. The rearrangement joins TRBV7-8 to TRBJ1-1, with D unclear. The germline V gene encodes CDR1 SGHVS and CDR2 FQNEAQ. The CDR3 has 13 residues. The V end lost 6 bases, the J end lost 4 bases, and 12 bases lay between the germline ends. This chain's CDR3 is CASRGWSSTEAFF. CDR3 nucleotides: TGTGCCAGCAGGGGGTGGAGTTCCACTGAAGCTTTCTTT.

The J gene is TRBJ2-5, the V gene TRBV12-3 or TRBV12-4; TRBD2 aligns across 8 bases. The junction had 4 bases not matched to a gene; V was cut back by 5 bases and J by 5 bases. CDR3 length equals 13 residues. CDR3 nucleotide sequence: TGTGCCAGCAGTGACTTAGCGGGGGAGACCCAGTACTTC. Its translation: CASSDLAGETQYF.

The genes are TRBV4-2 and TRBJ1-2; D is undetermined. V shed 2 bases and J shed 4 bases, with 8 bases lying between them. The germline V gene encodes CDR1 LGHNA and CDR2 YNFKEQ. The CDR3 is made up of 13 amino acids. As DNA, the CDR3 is TGTGCCAGCAGCCAATCCCTCCTCTATGGCTACACCTTC. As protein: CASSQSLLYGYTF.

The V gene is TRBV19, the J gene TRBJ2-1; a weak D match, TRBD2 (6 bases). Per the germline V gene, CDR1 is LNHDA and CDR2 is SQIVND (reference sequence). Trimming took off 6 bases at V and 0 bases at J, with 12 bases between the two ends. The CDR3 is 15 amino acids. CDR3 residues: CASSTAGSSYNEQFF. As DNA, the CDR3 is TGTGCCAGTAGCACCGCGGGGAGCTCCTACAATGAGCAGTTCTTC.

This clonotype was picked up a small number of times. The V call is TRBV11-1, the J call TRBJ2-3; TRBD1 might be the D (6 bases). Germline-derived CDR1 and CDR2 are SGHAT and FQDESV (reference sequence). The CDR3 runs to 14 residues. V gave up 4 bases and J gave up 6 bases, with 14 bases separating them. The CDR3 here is CASSSDDRRDTQYF. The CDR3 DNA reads TGTGCCAGCAGCTCCGACGACAGGCGGGATACGCAGTATTTT.

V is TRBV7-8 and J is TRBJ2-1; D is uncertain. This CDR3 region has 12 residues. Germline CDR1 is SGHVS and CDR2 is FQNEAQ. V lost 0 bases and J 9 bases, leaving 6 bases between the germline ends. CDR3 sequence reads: CASSLAWPEQFF. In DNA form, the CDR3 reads TGTGCCAGCAGCTTAGCGTGGCCTGAGCAGTTCTTC.

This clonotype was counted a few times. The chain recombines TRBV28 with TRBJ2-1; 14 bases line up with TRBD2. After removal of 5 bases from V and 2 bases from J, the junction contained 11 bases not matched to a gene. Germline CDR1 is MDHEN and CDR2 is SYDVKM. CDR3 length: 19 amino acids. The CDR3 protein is CASSKPGLAGVPPYNEQFF. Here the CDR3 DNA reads TGTGCCAGCAGTAAGCCGGGACTAGCGGGAGTCCCTCCCTACAATGAGCAGTTCTTC.

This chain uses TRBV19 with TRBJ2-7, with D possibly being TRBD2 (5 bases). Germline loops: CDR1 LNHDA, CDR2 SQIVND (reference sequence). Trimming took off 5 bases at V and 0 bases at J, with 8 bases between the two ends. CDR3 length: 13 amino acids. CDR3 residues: CASSSGDSYEQYF. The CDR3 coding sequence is TGTGCCAGTAGTTCCGGGGACTCCTACGAGCAGTACTTC.

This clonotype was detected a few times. This CDR3 is CASSYSGESQPQHF. The CDR3 coding sequence is TGTGCCAGCAGTTACTCAGGGGAGTCTCAGCCCCAGCATTTT. The J gene is TRBJ1-5, the V gene TRBV6-5; perhaps TRBD1 as D (5 bases). V gave up 0 bases and J gave up 6 bases, with 9 bases separating them. Germline CDR1 reads MNHEY; CDR2 reads SVGAGI. This CDR3 has 14 amino acids.

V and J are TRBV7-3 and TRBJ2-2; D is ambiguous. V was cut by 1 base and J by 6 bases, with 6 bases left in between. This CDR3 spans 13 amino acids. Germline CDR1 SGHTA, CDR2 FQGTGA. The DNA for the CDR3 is TGTGCCAGCAGCTTAATTGGGTCCGGGGAGCTGTTTTTT. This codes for CASSLIGSGELFF. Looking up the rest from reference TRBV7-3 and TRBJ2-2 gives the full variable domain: GAGVSQTPSNKVTEKGKYVELRCDPISGHTALYWYRQSLGQGPEFLIYFQGTGAADDSGLPNDRFFAVRPEGSVSTLKIQRTERGDSAVYLCASSLIGSGELFFGEGSRLTVL.

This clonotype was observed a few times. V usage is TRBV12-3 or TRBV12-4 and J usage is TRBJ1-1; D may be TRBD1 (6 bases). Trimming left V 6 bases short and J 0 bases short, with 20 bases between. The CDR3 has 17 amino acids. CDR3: CASSPRDTVLMNTEAFF. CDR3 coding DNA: TGTGCCAGCAGCCCTCGGGACACAGTTCTTATGAACACTGAAGCTTTCTTT.

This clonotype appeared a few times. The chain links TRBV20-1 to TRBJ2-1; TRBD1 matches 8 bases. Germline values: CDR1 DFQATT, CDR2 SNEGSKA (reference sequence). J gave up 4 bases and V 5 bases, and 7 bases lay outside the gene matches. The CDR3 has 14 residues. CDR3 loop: CSASSGGGYNEQFF. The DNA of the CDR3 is TGCAGTGCTTCTTCAGGGGGCGGGTACAATGAGCAGTTCTTC.

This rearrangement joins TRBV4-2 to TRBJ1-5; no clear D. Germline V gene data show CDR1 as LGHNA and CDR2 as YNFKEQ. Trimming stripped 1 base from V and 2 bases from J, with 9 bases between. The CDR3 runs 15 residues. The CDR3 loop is CASSQVEEGNQPQHF. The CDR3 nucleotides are TGTGCCAGCAGCCAAGTAGAGGAGGGCAATCAGCCCCAGCATTTT.

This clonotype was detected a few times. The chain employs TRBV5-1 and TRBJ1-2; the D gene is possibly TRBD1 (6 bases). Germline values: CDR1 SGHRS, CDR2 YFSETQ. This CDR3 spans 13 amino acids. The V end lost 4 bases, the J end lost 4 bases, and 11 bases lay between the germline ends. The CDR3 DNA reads TGCGCCAGCAGCAACACAGGGTCCTATGGCTACACCTTC. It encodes CASSNTGSYGYTF.

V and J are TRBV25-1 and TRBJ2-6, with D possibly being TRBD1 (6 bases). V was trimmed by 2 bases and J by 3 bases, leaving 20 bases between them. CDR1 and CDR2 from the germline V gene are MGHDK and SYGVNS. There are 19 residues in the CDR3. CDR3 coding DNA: TGTGCCAGCAGTGAACCTACAGGGTTTTCAAGTGGTGGGGCCAACGTCCTGACTTTC. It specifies CASSEPTGFSSGGANVLTF.

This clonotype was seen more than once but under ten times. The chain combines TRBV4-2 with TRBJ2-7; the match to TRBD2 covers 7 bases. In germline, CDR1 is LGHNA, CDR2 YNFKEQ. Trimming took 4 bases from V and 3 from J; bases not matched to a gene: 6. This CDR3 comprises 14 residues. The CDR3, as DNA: TGTGCCAGCAGCCTCCGGGGGGAGTACTACGAGCAGTACTTC. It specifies CASSLRGEYYEQYF.

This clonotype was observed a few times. Here the CDR3 DNA reads TGTGCCAGTAGTATTTCGTCTAGCGGGAGGTACAATGAGCAGTTCTTC. Protein sequence: CASSISSSGRYNEQFF. The chain has TRBV19 and TRBJ2-1; the match to TRBD2 covers 11 bases. The CDR3 length is 16 residues. The V segment lost 3 bases and the J segment 4 bases; nucleotides outside the gene matches: 5. Germline V CDR1 and CDR2: LNHDA, SQIVND (reference sequence).

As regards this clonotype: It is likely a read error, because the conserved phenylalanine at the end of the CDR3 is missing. The CDR3, as DNA: TGCGCCAGCAGCCGGGGACCTCAAGAGACCCAGTACATC. This gives the protein CASSRGPQETQYI. J is TRBJ2-5 and V is TRBV4-1; TRBD1 or TRBD2 may be the D gene (5 bases each). CDR1 is MGHRA, CDR2 YSYEKL, per germline. Trimming removed 4 bases at V and 2 bases at J, with 8 bases between. The CDR3 has 13 residues.

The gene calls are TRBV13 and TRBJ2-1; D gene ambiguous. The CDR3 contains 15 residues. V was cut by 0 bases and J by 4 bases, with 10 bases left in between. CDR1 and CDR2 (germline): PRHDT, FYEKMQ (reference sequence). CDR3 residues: CASSLGSLGYNEQFF. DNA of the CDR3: TGTGCCAGCAGCTTAGGTTCGTTAGGTTACAATGAGCAGTTCTTC.

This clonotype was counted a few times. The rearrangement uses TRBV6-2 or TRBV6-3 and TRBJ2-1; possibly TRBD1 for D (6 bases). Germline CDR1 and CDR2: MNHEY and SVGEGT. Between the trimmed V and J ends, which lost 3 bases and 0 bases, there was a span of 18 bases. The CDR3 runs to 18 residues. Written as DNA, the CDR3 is TGTGCCAGCAGTTATGGTCCAGGGGCGCTCAGCTCCTACAATGAGCAGTTCTTC. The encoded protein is CASSYGPGALSSYNEQFF.

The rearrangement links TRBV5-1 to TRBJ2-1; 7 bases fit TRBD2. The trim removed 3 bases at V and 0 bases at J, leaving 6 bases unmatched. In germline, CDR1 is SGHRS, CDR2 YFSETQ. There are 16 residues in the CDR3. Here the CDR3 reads CASSSPSGSSYNEQFF. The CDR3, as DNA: TGCGCCAGCAGCTCTCCTAGCGGAAGCTCCTACAATGAGCAGTTCTTC.

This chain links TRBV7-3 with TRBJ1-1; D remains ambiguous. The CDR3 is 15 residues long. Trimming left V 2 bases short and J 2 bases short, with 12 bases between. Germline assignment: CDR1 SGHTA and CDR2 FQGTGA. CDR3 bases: TGTGCCAGCAGCTTATCCATTGGGGATAACACTGAAGCTTTCTTT. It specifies CASSLSIGDNTEAFF.

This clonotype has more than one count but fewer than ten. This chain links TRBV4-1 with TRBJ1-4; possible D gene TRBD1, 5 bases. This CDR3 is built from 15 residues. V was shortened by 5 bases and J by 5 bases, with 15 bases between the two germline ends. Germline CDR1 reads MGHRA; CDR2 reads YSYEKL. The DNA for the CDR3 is TGCGCCAGCAGCGCTTACGGGGGTGACAATGAAAAACTGTTTTTT. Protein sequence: CASSAYGGDNEKLFF.

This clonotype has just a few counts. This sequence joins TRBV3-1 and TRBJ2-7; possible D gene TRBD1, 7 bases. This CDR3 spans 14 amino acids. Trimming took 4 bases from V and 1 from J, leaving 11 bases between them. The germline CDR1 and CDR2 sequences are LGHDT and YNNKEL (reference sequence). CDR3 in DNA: TGTGCCAGCAGCCCCCAGGGGGGATCCTACGAGCAGTACTTC. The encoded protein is CASSPQGGSYEQYF.

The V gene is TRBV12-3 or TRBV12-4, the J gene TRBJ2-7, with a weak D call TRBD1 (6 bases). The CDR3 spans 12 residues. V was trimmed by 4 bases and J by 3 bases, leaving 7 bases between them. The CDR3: CASSWGLYEQYF. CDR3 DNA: TGTGCCAGCAGTTGGGGGCTCTACGAGCAGTACTTC.

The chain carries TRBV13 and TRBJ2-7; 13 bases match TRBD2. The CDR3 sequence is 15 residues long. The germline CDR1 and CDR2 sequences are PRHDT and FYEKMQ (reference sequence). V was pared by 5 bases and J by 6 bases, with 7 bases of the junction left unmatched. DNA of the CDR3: TGTGCCAGCAGCGCAGGGACTAGCGGGGCGGGCGAGCAGTACTTC. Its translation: CASSAGTSGAGEQYF. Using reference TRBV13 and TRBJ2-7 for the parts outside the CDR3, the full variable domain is AAGVIQSPRHLIKEKRETATLKCYPIPRHDTVYWYQQGPGQDPQFLISFYEKMQSDKGSIPDRFSAQQFSDYHSELNMSSLELGDSALYFCASSAGTSGAGEQYFGPGTRLTVT.

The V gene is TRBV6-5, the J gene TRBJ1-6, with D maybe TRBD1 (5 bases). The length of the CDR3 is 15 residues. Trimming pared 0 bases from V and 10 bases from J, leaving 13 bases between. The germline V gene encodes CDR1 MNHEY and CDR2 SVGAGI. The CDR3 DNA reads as TGTGCCAGCAGTTACTCGCGGCAGGGAGGATCACCCCTCCACTTT. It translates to CASSYSRQGGSPLHF.

CDR3 loop: CSATRLGAEAFF. DNA of the CDR3: TGCAGTGCTACCCGCTTGGGGGCTGAAGCTTTCTTT. This chain joins TRBV20-1 and TRBJ1-1; D may be TRBD1 (5 bases). Germline V gene data show CDR1 as DFQATT and CDR2 as SNEGSKA (reference sequence). The CDR3 is 12 amino acids. V lost 4 bases and J 6 bases, leaving 12 bases between the germline ends.